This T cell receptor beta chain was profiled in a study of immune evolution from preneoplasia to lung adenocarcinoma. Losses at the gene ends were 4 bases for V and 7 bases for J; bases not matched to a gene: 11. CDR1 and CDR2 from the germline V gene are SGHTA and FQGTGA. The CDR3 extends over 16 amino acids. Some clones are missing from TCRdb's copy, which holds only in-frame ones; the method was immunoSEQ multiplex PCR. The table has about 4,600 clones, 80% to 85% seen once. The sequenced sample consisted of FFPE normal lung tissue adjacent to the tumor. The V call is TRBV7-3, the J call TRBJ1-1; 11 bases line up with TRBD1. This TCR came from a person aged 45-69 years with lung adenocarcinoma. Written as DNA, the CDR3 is TGTGCCAGCAGCTCATCCGGGACAGGGGGATCCAATGAAGCTTTCTTT. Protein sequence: CASSSSGTGGSNEAFF.